The source of this T cell receptor beta chain is a study of a mutant IDH1 vaccine in newly diagnosed glioma. Study summary: Either 4-6 weeks after radiotherapy alone or alongside temozolomide, vaccination was begun. Most patients had radiochemotherapy with temozolomide before enrollment; others had one alone. Study conclusions and caveats: Most patients, roughly 92%, showed vaccine-induced immune responses.

For this clone: Its antigen is not identified.

Time point here: week 23, last vaccination. One vaccine dose held 300 ug of mutant IDH1 20-mer peptide and came with topical imiquimod. Generated by immunoSEQ multiplex PCR, the TCRdb table keeps only in-frame clones and is missing some. The sample carries about 38,000 clones, roughly 79% recorded once. This TCR was sampled from a man aged 35-49 years with glioma. This sample comprised PBMCs, obtained from a glioma patient whose treatment included an IDH1 peptide vaccine.

The chain's CDR3 is CASSPRDTVGYTF. As DNA, the CDR3 is TGCGCCAGCAGCCCTAGGGATACAGTTGGCTACACCTTC. The rearrangement joins TRBV4-3 to TRBJ1-2; D is ambiguous. V was clipped by 4 bases and J by 7 bases, with 13 bases between them. This CDR3 has 13 residues. Germline lookup yields CDR1 LGHNA and CDR2 YSLEER.